This TCR beta chain came from a study of T cell changes during pregnancy in multiple sclerosis (dated by TCRdb to about 2019). At the level of the whole study: The study looked at changes in the T cell repertoire across pregnancy in women with multiple sclerosis.

Only a few counts were recorded for this clone. Its recognized antigen is unknown. No much larger clone exists at a distance of one base, and base qualities are not known. The library was produced with the immunoSEQ multiplex PCR assay. This is the immuneACCESS table as TCRdb keeps it, with only in-frame sequences that have V and J called. A part of the clones is gone; compared with another copy, unresolved V genes explain less than half, and the rest is unexplained. This sample holds fewer than 60,000 clones; 92% were observed only once. The ten largest account for 0.39% of the sample. CDR1 is given as MDHEN and CDR2 as SYDVKM, both from the germline V gene. The CDR3 covers 15 residues, taking in both the cysteine and the phenylalanine. CDR3 DNA only is kept here, 45 bases in frame from base 1. Germline trimming: 3 bases from V, 7 bases from J; junction bases outside gene matches: 8.

The chain is encoded by TRBV28 joined to TRBJ2-1; 8 junctional bases match TRBD1. The source material was CD4+ T cells from peripheral blood mononuclear cells, sampled after pregnancy. The sequence came from a female donor with multiple sclerosis, enrolled in a pregnancy study. The DNA sequence is as follows: TGTGCCAGCAGTTTCCAAGGGACAGGATTTAATGAGCAGTTCTTC. The translation is CASSFQGTGFNEQFF.